This TCR beta chain was identified during a study of T cell responses to AZD1222 COVID-19 vaccine. For this clone: Its antigen is unidentified.

The assay was immunoSEQ multiplex PCR, and TCRdb's table has in-frame clones only and misses some. The sample includes approximately 170,000 clones, approximately 90% of them seen just once. Doses given second, at about 4 or about 12 weeks, were pooled. CDR1 and CDR2 (germline): MNHEY, SMNVEV (reference sequence). With V trimmed by 5 bases and J by 3 bases, 4 bases remained unmatched. This CDR3 is built from 13 residues. General study points: Nearly half of unique spike-specific TCRs reportedly avoided B.1.351 and B.1.1.7 mutated regions. Clonal diversity may have been underestimated, and the donors were mostly white British, with more females than males. Among those given AZD1222, only 5 to 7 were seropositive at baseline.

This specimen was peripheral blood, taken 28 days after the second AZD1222 dose. This chain links TRBV27 with TRBJ2-7; 7 nucleotides match TRBD1. The sequence was collected from an adult who received the AZD1222 COVID-19 vaccine. CDR3 in DNA: TGTGCCAGCAGTCTTGGACAGGTCTACGAGCAGTACTTC. Residues: CASSLGQVYEQYF.